These 30 T cell receptor beta chains were all obtained from the same sample, sequenced in a study of blood T cell repertoires in COVID-19. Repertoires were generated with immunoSEQ multiplex PCR, while TCRdb's copy carries only in-frame clones and drops some. Seen here are under 75,000 clones, 86% observed once, and the top ten hold roughly 2%. The material sequenced was peripheral blood. These receptors all stem from a young man with acute or convalescent COVID-19.

The chain joins TRBV9 to TRBJ1-3; 8 bases align to TRBD1. CDR3 length: 18 amino acids. Trimming cost V 0 bases and J 2 bases; bases outside gene matches: 10. Germline CDR1 SGDLS, CDR2 YYNGEE. CDR3 DNA: TGTGCCAGCAGCGTAGCCTGGACAGGGTGGCAGACTGGAAACACCATATATTTT. This codes for CASSVAWTGWQTGNTIYF. The entire variable domain, with the rest obtained from reference TRBV9 and TRBJ1-3, is as follows: DSGVTQTPKHLITATGQRVTLRCSPRSGDLSVYWYQQSLDQGLQFLIQYYNGEERAKGNILERFSAQQFPDLHSELNLSSLELGDSALYFCASSVAWTGWQTGNTIYFGEGSWLTVV.

J is TRBJ2-3 and V is TRBV18; 7 bases are a match to TRBD2. Per the germline V gene, CDR1 is KGHSH and CDR2 is LQKENI. This CDR3 comprises 16 residues. V lost 3 bases and J lost 0; bases outside the gene matches: 6. CDR3 protein: CASSPYRGDSTDTQYF. The CDR3, as DNA: TGTGCCAGCTCACCGTACCGGGGGGATAGCACAGATACGCAGTATTTT.

The genes are TRBV3-1 (or the pseudogene TRBV3-2) and TRBJ1-2, with D maybe TRBD1 (6 bases). Germline assignment: CDR1 LGHDT and CDR2 YNNKEL (reference sequence). The V end lost 0 bases, the J end lost 8 bases, and 16 bases lay between the germline ends. This CDR3 is built from 15 residues. The DNA of the CDR3 is TGTGCCAGCAGCCAAGAAGGGGGACGTTTAGGGGGCTACACCTTC. Translated: CASSQEGGRLGGYTF.

This chain joins TRBV6-5 and TRBJ2-7; 7 bases are shared with TRBD1. V lost 6 bases, J lost 3 bases, and 8 bases stayed unmatched. The germline CDR1 and CDR2 sequences are MNHEY and SVGAGI. The CDR3 is 14 amino acids. CDR3 loop: CASSRGRDSYEQYF. CDR3 nucleotide sequence: TGTGCCAGCAGCCGGGGCCGGGACAGCTACGAGCAGTACTTC.

V is TRBV9 and J is TRBJ2-3; 7 bases map to TRBD2. Trimming cost V 4 bases and J 3 bases; bases outside gene matches: 5. The CDR3 runs 14 residues. The germline gives CDR1 SGDLS, CDR2 YYNGEE. CDR3 amino acids: CASSSGGSTDTQYF. DNA of the CDR3: TGTGCCAGCAGCTCCGGGGGGAGTACAGATACGCAGTATTTT.

V usage is TRBV3-1 (or the pseudogene TRBV3-2) and J usage is TRBJ2-7; weak D call: TRBD2 (5 bases). The V and J ends lost 1 base and 6 bases respectively, with 10 bases between them. Germline V gene lookup returns CDR1 LGHDT and CDR2 YNNKEL (reference sequence). This CDR3 is 13 amino acids long. Here the CDR3 DNA reads TGTGCCAGCAGCCAAGGGGCAGGAGGCGAGCAGTACTTC. Its translation is CASSQGAGGEQYF.

The chain uses TRBV15 and TRBJ1-2, with 9 bases aligning to TRBD1. The CDR3 has 15 residues. CDR1 LNHNV and CDR2 YYDKDF come from the germline V gene (reference sequence). V shed 1 base and J 4 bases; nucleotides not matched to a gene: 4. CDR3 nucleotides: TGTGCCACCAGCAGAGGTACAGGGGGCCTCTATGGCTACACCTTC. Its protein product is CATSRGTGGLYGYTF.

The gene calls are TRBV29-1 and TRBJ1-1, with D hard to call. The CDR3 consists of 10 residues. The germline V and J ends were trimmed by 6 bases and 8 bases, with 10 bases remaining between them. Looked up from germline, CDR1 is SQVTM and CDR2 is ANQGSEA. CDR3 DNA: TGCAGCGTGGAACAACACGAAGCTTTCTTT. Residues: CSVEQHEAFF.

J is TRBJ1-1 and V is TRBV5-1; no firm D call. V dropped 5 bases and J dropped 0 bases, with 8 bases sitting between them. Per germline, CDR1 SGHRS and CDR2 YFSETQ. The CDR3 consists of 13 residues. The CDR3 bases are TGCGCCAGCAGTTCGGTGATGAACACTGAAGCTTTCTTT. Translating it yields CASSSVMNTEAFF.

To note about this clone: Its ends do not fully match the called genes, so a read error is possible. The gene calls are TRBV12-3 or TRBV12-4 and TRBJ2-4, with a weak D call TRBD1 (6 bases). The length of the CDR3 is 13 residues. The CDR3: CASSLQVGAPKNF. The DNA for the CDR3 is TGTGCCAGCAGTTTACAGGTGGGGGCCCCTAAGAACTTC.

The rearrangement joins TRBV18 to TRBJ1-5, with 9 bases aligning to TRBD1. Germline V gene lookup returns CDR1 KGHSH and CDR2 LQKENI. The J segment lost 7 bases and the V segment lost 5 bases, leaving 9 bases of the junction unmatched. This CDR3 has 15 amino acids. DNA of the CDR3: TGTGCCAGCTCAAGCGGACAGGGGTTTGGACAGCCCCAGCATTTT. Protein: CASSSGQGFGQPQHF. Supplemented by reference TRBV18 and TRBJ1-5, the full variable domain reads NAGVMQNPRHLVRRRGQEARLRCSPMKGHSHVYWYRQLPEEGLKFMVYLQKENIIDESGMPKERFSAEFPKEGPSILRIQQVVRGDSAAYFCASSSGQGFGQPQHFGDGTRLSIL.

The chain couples TRBV20-1 to TRBJ1-5, with 8 bases aligning to TRBD1. Germline V gene lookup returns CDR1 DFQATT and CDR2 SNEGSKA (reference sequence). The CDR3 runs 16 residues. The ends lost 3 bases at V and 3 bases at J; junction bases unmatched: 10. The CDR3: CSASMPGQAFNQPQHF. In DNA, the CDR3 is TGCAGTGCTAGTATGCCGGGACAGGCATTCAATCAGCCCCAGCATTTT.

The rearrangement uses TRBV9 and TRBJ1-5, with no clear D. Trimming left V 3 bases short and J 1 base short, with 20 bases between. CDR1 is SGDLS and CDR2 is YYNGEE in the germline V gene. The CDR3 length is 18 residues. The CDR3, as DNA: TGTGCCAGCAGCGCGGGCCCGGGGAGGGATTCAAGCAATCAGCCCCAGCATTTT. Translation: CASSAGPGRDSSNQPQHF.

The rearrangement links TRBV10-3 to TRBJ2-3; tentatively, D is TRBD2 (5 bases). Germline CDR1 is ENHRY and CDR2 is SYGVKD. V was pared by 7 bases and J by 2 bases, with 13 bases between. CDR3 length equals 14 residues. The CDR3 DNA reads TGTGCCATCAAGAACGGGGTTAACACAGATACGCAGTATTTT. This codes for CAIKNGVNTDTQYF.

The chain couples TRBV11-3 to TRBJ2-1; TRBD1 matches 7 bases. The V gene end was trimmed by 0 bases and the J gene end by 0 bases; junction bases not matched to a gene: 2. Germline CDR1 reads SGHNT; CDR2 reads YENEEA. The CDR3 loop spans 16 amino acids. In DNA, the CDR3 is TGTGCCAGCAGCTTAGAAGGGGGCCTCTCCTACAATGAGCAGTTCTTC. This codes for CASSLEGGLSYNEQFF.

The CDR3 spells CASSQGDRDGEKLFF. For the CDR3, the DNA is TGCGCCAGCAGCCAAGGGGACAGGGACGGCGAAAAACTGTTTTTT. The V call is TRBV4-1, the J call TRBJ1-4, with 9 positions matching TRBD1. Trimming took 1 base from V and 8 from J; bases not matched to a gene: 5. Germline values: CDR1 MGHRA, CDR2 YSYEKL. The CDR3 covers 15 residues.

Here the CDR3 reads CASSESRGGTEAFF. The CDR3 DNA reads as TGCGCCAGCAGTGAGTCGAGGGGAGGCACTGAAGCTTTCTTT. The chain carries TRBV10-1 and TRBJ1-1; a possible D gene is TRBD1 (5 bases). The V end was cut by 0 bases, the J end by 4 bases, with 9 bases between. CDR1 is WNHNN and CDR2 is SYGVQD in the germline V gene (reference sequence). The CDR3 runs 14 residues.

The rearrangement links TRBV30 to TRBJ1-4; 7 bases map to TRBD1. The CDR3 covers 15 residues. The V gene's germline CDR1 is GTSNPN and CDR2 SVGIG (reference sequence). Germline trimming cut 3 bases from V and 4 bases from J; bases unmatched to any gene: 8. As DNA, the CDR3 is TGTGCCTGGAGCGATTACAGGGGCTTTAATGAAAAACTGTTTTTT. Encoded protein: CAWSDYRGFNEKLFF.

The chain joins TRBV9 to TRBJ1-6; 7 bases agree with TRBD1. V lost 3 bases, J lost 7 bases, and 13 bases stayed unmatched. CDR1 SGDLS and CDR2 YYNGEE come from the germline V gene. This CDR3 comprises 17 residues. This chain's CDR3 is CASSGSGGLLENSPLHF. The CDR3 DNA reads as TGTGCCAGCAGCGGGTCAGGGGGGCTTCTGGAAAATTCACCCCTCCACTTT.

The sample holds a few counts of this clone. This chain joins TRBV4-2 and TRBJ1-5, with D perhaps TRBD1 (5 bases). V lost 0 bases and J 11 bases, leaving 14 bases between the germline ends. CDR1 is LGHNA and CDR2 is YNFKEQ in the germline V gene. The CDR3 sequence is 14 residues long. The CDR3 nucleotides read TGTGCCAGCAGCCAAGACTGGGACCGGAGGGCCCAGCATTTT. Residues: CASSQDWDRRAQHF.

The rearrangement joins TRBV9 to TRBJ1-2, with 8 bases matching TRBD1. Germline CDR1 is SGDLS and CDR2 is YYNGEE. The CDR3 sequence is 13 residues long. Trimming took 3 bases from V and 9 from J; bases not matched to a gene: 7. CDR3 protein: CASSAGQEYSYTF. The CDR3 DNA reads TGTGCCAGCAGCGCGGGACAGGAGTATAGCTACACCTTC.

The V and J genes are TRBV5-4 and TRBJ1-2; D remains ambiguous. CDR3 size: 13 residues. In germline, CDR1 is SGHNT, CDR2 YYREEE (reference sequence). The V gene lost 0 bases and the J gene lost 8 bases, with 11 bases spanning the gap. The CDR3 reads CASSLVSGSGYTF. Here the CDR3 DNA reads TGTGCCAGCAGCTTGGTGTCAGGTTCAGGCTACACCTTC.

This chain connects TRBV12-5 to TRBJ1-4; D is perhaps TRBD1 (6 bases). The CDR3 totals 15 residues. The germline CDR1 and CDR2 sequences are LGHNT and FRNRAP. V gave up 6 bases and J gave up 8 bases, with 19 bases separating them. The CDR3 DNA reads TGTGCTAGTGGAATGGGACACCATAATCAAGAAAAACTGTTTTTT. Protein sequence: CASGMGHHNQEKLFF.

The chain employs TRBV2 and TRBJ1-2; 8 bases align to TRBD1. Per the germline V gene, CDR1 is SNHLY and CDR2 is FYNNEI. The CDR3 runs 13 residues. V lost 7 bases and J lost 4; bases outside the gene matches: 5. The CDR3 sequence is CASNSGGGYGYTF. CDR3 nucleotides: TGTGCCAGCAACTCAGGGGGCGGCTATGGCTACACCTTC.

This sequence joins TRBV5-4 and TRBJ2-6, with D maybe TRBD1 (5 bases). CDR1 is SGHNT, CDR2 YYREEE, per germline (reference sequence). This CDR3 spans 16 amino acids. V was shortened by 4 bases and J by 4 bases, with 15 bases between the two germline ends. CDR3 nucleotides: TGTGCCAGCAGCCTATTGACAGTAGCAGGGGCCAACGTCCTGACTTTC. Translation: CASSLLTVAGANVLTF.

The chain has TRBV27 and TRBJ2-7; no definite D call. This CDR3 is built from 14 residues. CDR1 and CDR2 (germline): MNHEY, SMNVEV (reference sequence). V was clipped by 5 bases and J by 2 bases, with 13 bases between them. The CDR3: CASSQQANPYEQYF. The CDR3 nucleotides are TGTGCCAGCAGTCAACAAGCGAATCCCTACGAGCAGTACTTC.

This clone came up once. The chain employs TRBV6-5 and TRBJ1-5; D not certain. The V gene lost 4 bases and the J gene lost 5 bases, with 12 bases spanning the gap. Germline-derived CDR1 and CDR2 are MNHEY and SVGAGI. The CDR3 contains 14 residues. CDR3: CASSSWAADQPQHF. The CDR3, as DNA: TGTGCCAGCAGTTCTTGGGCCGCCGATCAGCCCCAGCATTTT.

The chain joins TRBV7-9 to TRBJ1-3; perhaps TRBD1 as D (5 bases). The V gene's germline CDR1 is SEHNR and CDR2 FQNEAQ (reference sequence). The CDR3 is made up of 15 amino acids. With 1 base removed from V and 0 bases from J, the gap between germline ends came to 7 bases. Here the CDR3 reads CASSLGQTSGNTIYF. For the CDR3, the DNA is TGTGCCAGCAGCTTAGGACAGACCTCTGGAAACACCATATATTTT.

This chain links TRBV2 with TRBJ1-6; weak D call: TRBD1 (5 bases). Germline CDR1 and CDR2: SNHLY and FYNNEI. The CDR3 sequence is 14 residues long. V dropped 4 bases and J dropped 7 bases, with 11 bases sitting between them. The CDR3 DNA sequence: TGTGCCAGCAGTGGGATTAACAGGAATTCACCCCTCCACTTT. This encodes CASSGINRNSPLHF.

Here the CDR3 DNA reads TGCGCCAGCAGCTTCGGGCGGGCCACAGATACGCAGTATTTT. Amino acid sequence: CASSFGRATDTQYF. The chain combines TRBV5-1 with TRBJ2-3, with D perhaps TRBD2 (5 bases). Germline V gives CDR1 SGHRS, CDR2 YFSETQ. The V end lost 2 bases, the J end lost 2 bases, and 9 bases lay between the germline ends. The CDR3 has 14 amino acids.